The 28 T cell receptor beta chains in this list originate from one sample, sequenced in a study of PD-1 blockade in mismatch repair-deficient tumors. Data came from immunoSEQ multiplex PCR; TCRdb stores just in-frame clones and leaves some out. In the table there are 100,000 or so clones, approximately 80% of which are singletons. The material sequenced was peripheral blood, taken about 36 weeks after starting pembrolizumab. The receptors shown here come from an adult with mismatch repair-deficient cancer.

The chain employs TRBV30 and TRBJ1-2, with TRBD1 matching 7 bases. CDR1 and CDR2 (germline): GTSNPN, SVGIG (reference sequence). The CDR3 is 13 residues long. V shed 2 bases and J 3 bases; nucleotides not matched to a gene: 3. The CDR3, as DNA: TGTGCCTGGAGTCCCGGACAGGACTATGGCTACACCTTC. Translation: CAWSPGQDYGYTF.

The V and J genes are TRBV6-5 and TRBJ2-3, with TRBD1 identical over 10 bases. The V gene end was trimmed by 6 bases and the J gene end by 6 bases; junction bases not matched to a gene: 9. This CDR3 is 15 amino acids long. In germline, CDR1 is MNHEY, CDR2 SVGAGI. In nucleotides, the CDR3 is TGTGCCAGCAGGATCGGGACAGGGGAATTTGATACGCAGTATTTT. This codes for CASRIGTGEFDTQYF.

V is TRBV6-1 and J is TRBJ1-2, with a possible D match to TRBD1 (6 bases). This CDR3 has 15 residues. CDR1 and CDR2 from the germline V gene are MNHNS and SASEGT. With 6 bases removed from V and 3 bases from J, the gap between germline ends came to 17 bases. The CDR3 is CASSLLSSGDYGYTF. CDR3 in DNA: TGTGCCAGCAGCCTCCTATCCTCAGGGGACTATGGCTACACCTTC.

This chain links TRBV7-9 with TRBJ2-3; D perhaps matches TRBD1 (5 bases). Germline V gene lookup returns CDR1 SEHNR and CDR2 FQNEAQ (reference sequence). Trimming stripped 5 bases from V and 1 base from J, with 22 bases between. CDR3 size: 18 residues. CDR3 sequence (DNA): TGTGCCAGCAGCCGTGCCAGGGCGGAAGGGATTGGCACAGATACGCAGTATTTT. Amino acids: CASSRARAEGIGTDTQYF.

The chain recombines TRBV6-5 with TRBJ2-5; tentatively, D is TRBD1 (6 bases). The CDR3 loop spans 16 amino acids. Germline CDR1 MNHEY, CDR2 SVGAGI. V lost 3 bases and J 2 bases, leaving 16 bases between the germline ends. The CDR3 sequence: CASSYSSAGTQETQYF. CDR3 DNA: TGTGCCAGCAGTTATTCAAGCGCCGGGACACAAGAGACCCAGTACTTC.

The V call is TRBV2, the J call TRBJ1-2; no definite D call. Germline V gene lookup returns CDR1 SNHLY and CDR2 FYNNEI. CDR3 length equals 15 residues. Trimming took off 4 bases at V and 6 bases at J, with 18 bases between the two ends. The CDR3 region is CASSGRLDRADGYTF. CDR3 DNA: TGTGCCAGCAGTGGACGATTAGATAGGGCGGATGGCTACACCTTC. The complete variable domain, with remaining parts taken from reference TRBV2 and TRBJ1-2, reads EPEVTQTPSHQVTQMGQEVILRCVPISNHLYFYWYRQILGQKVEFLVSFYNNEISEKSEIFDDQFSVERPDGSNFTLKIRSTKLEDSAMYFCASSGRLDRADGYTFGSGTRLTVV.

In the case of this clone: A read error may be the cause here, since a much bigger clone is one base away. The chain is built from TRBV7-9 and TRBJ2-3; no clear D. CDR3 length: 12 residues. The V end lost 4 bases, the J end lost 2 bases, and 4 bases lay between the germline ends. Germline CDR1 reads SEHNR; CDR2 reads FQNEAQ (reference sequence). This chain's CDR3 is CASSSPTDTQYF. The DNA for the CDR3 is TGTGCCAGCAGCTCCCCCACAGATACGCAGTATTTT. Using reference TRBV7-9 and TRBJ2-3 for the parts outside the CDR3, the full variable domain is DTGVSQNPRHKITKRGQNVTFRCDPISEHNRLYWYRQTLGQGPEFLTYFQNEAQLEKSRLLSDRFSAERPKGSFSTLEIQRTEQGDSAMYLCASSSPTDTQYFGPGTRLTVL.

The V and J genes are TRBV2 and TRBJ2-7; D gene unclear. CDR1 and CDR2 (germline): SNHLY, FYNNEI. V shed 8 bases and J shed 0 bases, with 14 bases lying between them. This CDR3 contains 14 residues. The CDR3 here is CASHPAPSSYEQYF. The DNA of the CDR3 is TGTGCCAGCCACCCCGCCCCGAGCTCCTACGAGCAGTACTTC.

CDR3 coding DNA: TGTGCCAGCAGCCCGAAGGGACAGGGGAGTAGCTATGGCTACACCTTC. As protein: CASSPKGQGSSYGYTF. The V gene is TRBV4-2, the J gene TRBJ1-2, with 10 bases aligning to TRBD1. CDR1 is LGHNA and CDR2 is YNFKEQ in the germline V gene. V lost 4 bases, J lost 4 bases, and 9 bases stayed unmatched. The CDR3 is made up of 16 amino acids.

The chain joins TRBV29-1 to TRBJ2-7; 12 bases fit TRBD2. After removal of 6 bases from V and 3 bases from J, the junction contained 6 bases not matched to a gene. From germline, CDR1 is SQVTM and CDR2 ANQGSEA. This CDR3 is built from 14 residues. The chain's CDR3 is CSVLKGLAGYEQYF. The CDR3 bases are TGCAGCGTGCTGAAGGGACTAGCGGGCTACGAGCAGTACTTC.

The chain links TRBV27 to TRBJ2-7; 9 bases match TRBD2. Trimming cost V 5 bases and J 2 bases; bases outside gene matches: 10. CDR1 is MNHEY, CDR2 SMNVEV, per germline (reference sequence). The CDR3 runs to 16 residues. CDR3 nucleotide sequence: TGTGCCAGCAGTGTATTAGCGGGAGTTGGGACCTACGAGCAGTACTTC. This encodes CASSVLAGVGTYEQYF.

The rearrangement joins TRBV9 to TRBJ2-3; tentatively, D is TRBD1 or TRBD2 (5 bases each). Trimming stripped 0 bases from V and 6 bases from J, with 20 bases between. From germline, CDR1 is SGDLS and CDR2 YYNGEE. The CDR3 is 17 amino acids. CDR3 bases: TGTGCCAGCAGCGTAGCTTTGCAACGGGACGGACCGGATACGCAGTATTTT. It is translated as CASSVALQRDGPDTQYF.

This clone was detected only once. V gene TRBV29-1 combines with J gene TRBJ1-1; a weak D match, TRBD1 (5 bases). Trimming removed 3 bases from V and 7 bases from J, with 18 bases in between. The CDR3 is 14 residues long. The V gene's germline CDR1 is SQVTM and CDR2 ANQGSEA. The CDR3 nucleotides are TGCAGCGTTGACGAGGGACTCTTAAAGGGTGAAGCTTTCTTT. Translated: CSVDEGLLKGEAFF.

This clone has just a few counts. The chain has TRBV27 and TRBJ1-5; 10 nucleotides match TRBD1. There are 14 residues in the CDR3. The germline V gene encodes CDR1 MNHEY and CDR2 SMNVEV (reference sequence). V dropped 6 bases and J dropped 5; count of bases not matched to a gene: 4. The CDR3 sequence: CASRMTGGYQPQHF. As DNA, the CDR3 is TGTGCCAGCAGGATGACAGGGGGCTATCAGCCCCAGCATTTT.

CDR3 amino acids: CAISESGNPYEQYF. The DNA for the CDR3 is TGTGCCATCAGTGAGTCCGGCAATCCCTACGAGCAGTACTTC. The chain recombines TRBV10-3 with TRBJ2-7; D is unresolved. This CDR3 has 14 amino acids. The germline V and J ends were trimmed by 0 bases and 2 bases, with 8 bases remaining between them. Per the germline V gene, CDR1 is ENHRY and CDR2 is SYGVKD.

This chain connects TRBV12-5 to TRBJ2-5, with a weak D call TRBD1 (7 bases). Germline CDR1 is LGHNT and CDR2 is FRNRAP. CDR3 length: 16 residues. Trimming shortened V by 5 bases and J by 4 bases, and 20 bases separated the two germline ends. CDR3 DNA sequence: TGTGCTAGTGGTAGACTAGGTGTAGGGGGCGGAGAGACCCAGTACTTC. As protein: CASGRLGVGGGETQYF.

J is TRBJ1-1 and V is TRBV5-1; a weak D match, TRBD1 (5 bases). The germline V gene has CDR1 SGHRS and CDR2 YFSETQ. CDR3 length: 14 amino acids. V was cut by 0 bases and J by 2 bases, with 8 bases left in between. This chain's CDR3 is CASSLVGGNTEAFF. CDR3 nucleotide sequence: TGCGCCAGCAGCTTGGTGGGGGGTAACACTGAAGCTTTCTTT.

The chain's CDR3 is CASSSSGRGPDTQYF. The CDR3 DNA reads as TGTGCCAGCAGTTCGAGCGGGAGGGGGCCGGATACGCAGTATTTT. The chain joins TRBV11-2 to TRBJ2-3; the match to TRBD2 covers 10 bases. Germline V CDR1 and CDR2: SGHAT, FQNNGV. The V gene end was trimmed by 6 bases and the J gene end by 6 bases; junction bases not matched to a gene: 9. This CDR3 comprises 15 residues.

V and J are TRBV5-4 and TRBJ2-1; the match to TRBD2 covers 13 bases. There are 18 residues in the CDR3. Germline V gives CDR1 SGHNT, CDR2 YYREEE (reference sequence). V shed 6 bases, J shed 0 bases, and the junction held 9 bases outside the gene matches. The DNA of the CDR3 is TGTGCCAGCACCCGGACTAGCGGGAGCAGGAGCTCCTACAATGAGCAGTTCTTC. It codes for CASTRTSGSRSSYNEQFF.

The chain couples TRBV7-9 to TRBJ2-1, with TRBD2 identical over 14 bases. Looked up from germline, CDR1 is SEHNR and CDR2 is FQNEAQ (reference sequence). J gave up 8 bases and V 3 bases, and 9 bases lay outside the gene matches. CDR3 length equals 17 residues. The CDR3, as DNA: TGTGCCAGCAGCTTGGGTTGGGGGACTAGCGGGAGATATGAGCAGTTCTTC. Translation gives CASSLGWGTSGRYEQFF.

The chain carries TRBV30 and TRBJ1-2; unclear D gene. This CDR3 is built from 13 residues. V was cut by 0 bases and J by 8 bases, with 13 bases left in between. Germline values: CDR1 GTSNPN, CDR2 SVGIG (reference sequence). Here the CDR3 reads CAWSVLPSEGYTF. The CDR3 nucleotides read TGTGCCTGGAGTGTCCTCCCCTCGGAGGGCTACACCTTC.

This sequence joins TRBV11-3 and TRBJ2-7, with D possibly being TRBD2 (6 bases). Germline CDR1 and CDR2: SGHNT and YENEEA. The CDR3 covers 14 residues. V was trimmed by 5 bases and J by 0 bases, leaving 11 bases between them. The CDR3 nucleotides read TGTGCCAGCAGCGCCGGGGGAAGCTCCTACGAGCAGTACTTC. This translates into CASSAGGSSYEQYF.

Worth noting for this clone: This could be a read error, since a much larger clone is one nucleotide away. The chain recombines TRBV27 with TRBJ1-5; D gene uncertain. Trimming pared 3 bases from V and 3 bases from J, leaving 3 bases between. This CDR3 has 12 amino acids. Per the germline V gene, CDR1 is MNHEY and CDR2 is SMNVEV (reference sequence). CDR3 protein: CASSFPNQPQHF. In DNA form, the CDR3 reads TGTGCCAGCAGTTTTCCCAATCAGCCCCAGCATTTT.

V and J are TRBV5-4 and TRBJ2-3; TRBD1 aligns across 9 bases. J lost 2 bases, V lost 1 base, and 14 bases had no gene match. The CDR3 sequence is 19 residues long. Germline V gene sequence: CDR1 SGHNT, CDR2 YYREEE (reference sequence). CDR3 sequence (DNA): TGTGCCAGCAGCTTGTCGGCTTTAATCCGGGACAGGGACACAGATACGCAGTATTTT. This gives the protein CASSLSALIRDRDTDTQYF.

The gene calls are TRBV21-1 and TRBJ2-2. TRBV21-1 is noted as a pseudogene. This CDR3 region has 23 residues. CDR3 DNA sequence: TGTGCCAGCAGCAAAGGTGGTAGGGTCCACCTACCCCATCCATCGAGTTTAACCGGGGAGCTGTTTTTT. As protein: CASSKGGRVHLPHPSSLTGELFF.

The genes are TRBV27 and TRBJ1-2; 7 bases align to TRBD1. This CDR3 is 14 amino acids long. Germline CDR1 reads MNHEY; CDR2 reads SMNVEV (reference sequence). Unmatched junction bases numbered 4, after V lost 2 bases and J lost 4 bases. The CDR3 loop reads CASSLRQGGYGYTF. DNA of the CDR3: TGTGCCAGCAGTTTAAGACAGGGAGGCTATGGCTACACCTTC.

The chain uses TRBV7-2 and TRBJ1-1; D not certain. This CDR3 comprises 14 residues. V shed 1 base and J shed 0 bases, with 6 bases lying between them. Per germline, CDR1 SGHTA and CDR2 FQGNSA. DNA of the CDR3: TGTGCCAGCAGCTTAGTGACCTTGAACACTGAAGCTTTCTTT. Translation: CASSLVTLNTEAFF.

This clone was seen once. The chain couples TRBV6-1 to TRBJ1-2; D gene ambiguous. The V and J ends lost 3 bases and 0 bases respectively, with 8 bases between them. Germline CDR1 reads MNHNS; CDR2 reads SASEGT. The CDR3 length is 14 residues. The CDR3 bases are TGTGCCAGCAGTGAGCAGAGAGCTAACTATGGCTACACCTTC. Its translation: CASSEQRANYGYTF.